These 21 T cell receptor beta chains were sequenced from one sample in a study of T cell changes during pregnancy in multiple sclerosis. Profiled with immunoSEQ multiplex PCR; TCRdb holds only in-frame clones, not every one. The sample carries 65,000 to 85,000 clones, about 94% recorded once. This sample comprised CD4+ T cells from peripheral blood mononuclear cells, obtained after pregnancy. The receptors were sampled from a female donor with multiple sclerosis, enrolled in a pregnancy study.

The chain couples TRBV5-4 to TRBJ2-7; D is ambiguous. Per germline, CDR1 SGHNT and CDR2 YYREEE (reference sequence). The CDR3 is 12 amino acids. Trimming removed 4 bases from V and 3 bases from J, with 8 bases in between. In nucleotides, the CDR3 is TGTGCCAGCAGCGACGACTTCTACGAGCAGTACTTC. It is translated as CASSDDFYEQYF. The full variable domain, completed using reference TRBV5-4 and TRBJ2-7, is ETGVTQSPTHLIKTRGQQVTLRCSSQSGHNTVSWYQQALGQGPQFIFQYYREEENGRGNFPPRFSGLQFPNYSSELNVNALELDDSALYLCASSDDFYEQYFGPGTRLTVT.

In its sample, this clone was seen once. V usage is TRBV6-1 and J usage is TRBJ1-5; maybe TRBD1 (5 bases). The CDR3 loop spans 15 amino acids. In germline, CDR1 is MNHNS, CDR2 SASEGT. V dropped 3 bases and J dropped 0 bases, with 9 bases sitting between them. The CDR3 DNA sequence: TGTGCCAGCAGTGAGACAGTTTATAGCAATCAGCCCCAGCATTTT. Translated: CASSETVYSNQPQHF.

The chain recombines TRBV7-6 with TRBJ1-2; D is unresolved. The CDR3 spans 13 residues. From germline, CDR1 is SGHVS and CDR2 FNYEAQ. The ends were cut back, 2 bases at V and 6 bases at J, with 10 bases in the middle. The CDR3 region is CASSLRGGNGYTF. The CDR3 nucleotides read TGTGCCAGCAGCTTACGAGGAGGGAATGGCTACACCTTC.

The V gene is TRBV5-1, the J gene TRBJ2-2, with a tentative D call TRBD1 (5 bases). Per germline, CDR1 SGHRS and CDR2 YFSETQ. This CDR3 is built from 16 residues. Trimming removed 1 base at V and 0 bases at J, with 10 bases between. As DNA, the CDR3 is TGCGCCAGCAGCTTGCCCAGGGTACCGAACACCGGGGAGCTGTTTTTT. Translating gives CASSLPRVPNTGELFF.

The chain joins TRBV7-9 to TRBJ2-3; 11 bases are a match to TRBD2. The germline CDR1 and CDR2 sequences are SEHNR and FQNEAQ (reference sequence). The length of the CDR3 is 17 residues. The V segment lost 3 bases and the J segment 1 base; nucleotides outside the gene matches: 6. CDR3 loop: CASSFTSGRLGTDTQYF. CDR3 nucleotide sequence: TGTGCCAGCAGCTTCACTAGCGGGAGACTCGGCACAGATACGCAGTATTTT.

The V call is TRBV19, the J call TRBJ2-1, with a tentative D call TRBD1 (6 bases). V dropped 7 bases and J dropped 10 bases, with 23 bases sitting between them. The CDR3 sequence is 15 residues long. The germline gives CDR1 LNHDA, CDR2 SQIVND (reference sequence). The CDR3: CASTPNKYRDIEQFF. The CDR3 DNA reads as TGTGCCAGTACCCCTAATAAGTACCGGGACATCGAGCAGTTCTTC.

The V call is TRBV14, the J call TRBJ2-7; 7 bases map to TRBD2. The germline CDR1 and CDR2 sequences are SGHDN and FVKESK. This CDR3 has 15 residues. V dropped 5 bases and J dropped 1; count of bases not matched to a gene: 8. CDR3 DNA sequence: TGTGCCAGCAGCTCCCGGGGAGGGCAATCCTACGAGCAGTACTTC. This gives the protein CASSSRGGQSYEQYF.

CDR3 coding DNA: TGTGCCACCAGCAGTCGGCTGTCGGGAGGCTACGAGCAGTACTTC. Translating it yields CATSSRLSGGYEQYF. V and J are TRBV15 and TRBJ2-7; 7 bases are shared with TRBD2. The CDR3 covers 15 residues. The V gene end was trimmed by 3 bases and the J gene end by 3 bases; junction bases not matched to a gene: 8. Germline V gene data show CDR1 as LNHNV and CDR2 as YYDKDF (reference sequence).

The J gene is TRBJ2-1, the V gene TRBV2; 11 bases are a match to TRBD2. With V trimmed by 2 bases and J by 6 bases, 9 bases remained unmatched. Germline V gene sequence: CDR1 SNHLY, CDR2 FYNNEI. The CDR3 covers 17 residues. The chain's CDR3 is CASSEFILAGGTNEQFF. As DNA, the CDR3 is TGTGCCAGCAGTGAATTTATTCTAGCGGGAGGAACCAATGAGCAGTTCTTC.

Here the CDR3 reads CASSSGQGNQETQYF. CDR3 DNA sequence: TGTGCCAGCAGCTCGGGACAGGGCAACCAAGAGACCCAGTACTTC. The rearrangement joins TRBV7-9 to TRBJ2-5; TRBD1 aligns across 9 bases. Looked up from germline, CDR1 is SEHNR and CDR2 is FQNEAQ (reference sequence). Losses at the gene ends were 4 bases for V and 0 bases for J; bases not matched to a gene: 3. CDR3 length: 15 residues.

CDR3 DNA sequence: TGCGCCAGCAGCCAGGGGGACAGCACCGGGGAGCTGTTTTTT. This codes for CASSQGDSTGELFF. The chain has TRBV4-3 and TRBJ2-2, with 7 bases fitting TRBD1. V shed 3 bases, J shed 4 bases, and the junction held 2 bases outside the gene matches. This CDR3 comprises 14 residues. Looked up from germline, CDR1 is LGHNA and CDR2 is YSLEER.

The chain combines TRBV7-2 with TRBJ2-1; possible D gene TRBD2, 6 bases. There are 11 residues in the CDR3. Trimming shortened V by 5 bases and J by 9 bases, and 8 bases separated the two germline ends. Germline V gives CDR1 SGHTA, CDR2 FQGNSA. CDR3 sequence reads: CASSDGGEQFF. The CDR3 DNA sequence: TGTGCCAGCAGCGACGGGGGTGAGCAGTTCTTC.

The CDR3 loop reads CASSPRGEYGEQYF. In DNA form, the CDR3 reads TGTGCCAGCAGCCCCCGAGGAGAGTACGGGGAGCAGTACTTC. The V gene is TRBV4-2, the J gene TRBJ2-7; D unresolved. Germline V lookup: CDR1 LGHNA, CDR2 YNFKEQ. Trimming removed 4 bases from V and 7 bases from J, with 17 bases in between. This CDR3 contains 14 residues.

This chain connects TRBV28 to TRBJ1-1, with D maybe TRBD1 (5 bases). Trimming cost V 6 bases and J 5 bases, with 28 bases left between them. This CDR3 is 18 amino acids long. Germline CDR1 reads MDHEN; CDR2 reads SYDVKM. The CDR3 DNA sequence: TGTGCCAGCAGCCTCAACCTAGGAGGGACGGCACGAGGGACTGAAGCTTTCTTT. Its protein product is CASSLNLGGTARGTEAFF.

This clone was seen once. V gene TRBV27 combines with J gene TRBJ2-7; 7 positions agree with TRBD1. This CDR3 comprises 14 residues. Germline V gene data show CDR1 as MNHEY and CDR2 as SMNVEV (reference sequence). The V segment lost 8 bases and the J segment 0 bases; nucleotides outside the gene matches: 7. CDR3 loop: CASATRQGSYEQYF. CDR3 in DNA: TGTGCCAGCGCAACCCGACAGGGCTCCTACGAGCAGTACTTC.

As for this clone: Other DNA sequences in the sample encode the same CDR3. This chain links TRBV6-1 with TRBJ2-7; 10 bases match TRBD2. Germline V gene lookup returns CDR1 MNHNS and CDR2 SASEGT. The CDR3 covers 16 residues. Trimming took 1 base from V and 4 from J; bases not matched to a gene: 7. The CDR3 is CASSEVRAGGHYEQYF. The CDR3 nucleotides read TGTGCCAGCAGTGAAGTTCGAGCGGGGGGGCATTACGAGCAGTACTTC.

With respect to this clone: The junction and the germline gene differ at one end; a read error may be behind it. The CDR3 reads CASSLGQGANNEQFF. For the CDR3, the DNA is TGTGCTAGCAGCTTAGGACAGGGGGCCAACAATGAGCAGTTCTTC. The chain carries TRBV7-7 and TRBJ2-1; 11 nucleotides agree with TRBD1. The CDR3 covers 15 residues. Germline values: CDR1 SSHAT, CDR2 FNYEAQ (reference sequence).

The CDR3 coding sequence is TGTGCCAGCAGTTCCCTAATGTTGAAGGGAGAGGGACAAGAGACCCAGTACTTC. It codes for CASSSLMLKGEGQETQYF. The genes are TRBV28 and TRBJ2-5; possibly TRBD2 for D (5 bases). V gave up 4 bases and J gave up 2 bases, with 23 bases separating them. CDR3 size: 18 residues. Germline-derived CDR1 and CDR2 are MDHEN and SYDVKM.

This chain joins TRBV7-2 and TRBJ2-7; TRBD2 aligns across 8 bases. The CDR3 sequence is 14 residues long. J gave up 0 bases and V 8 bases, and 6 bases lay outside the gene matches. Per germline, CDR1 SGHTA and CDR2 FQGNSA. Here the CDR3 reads CASGSGGSSYEQYF. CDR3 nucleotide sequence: TGTGCCAGCGGGTCGGGAGGGAGCTCCTACGAGCAGTACTTC.

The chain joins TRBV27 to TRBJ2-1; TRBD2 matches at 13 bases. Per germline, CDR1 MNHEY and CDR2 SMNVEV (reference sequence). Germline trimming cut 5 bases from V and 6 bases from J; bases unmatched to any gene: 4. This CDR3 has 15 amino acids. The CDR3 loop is CASSRLAGGLNEQFF. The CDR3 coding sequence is TGTGCCAGCAGTCGACTAGCGGGGGGTCTCAATGAGCAGTTCTTC.

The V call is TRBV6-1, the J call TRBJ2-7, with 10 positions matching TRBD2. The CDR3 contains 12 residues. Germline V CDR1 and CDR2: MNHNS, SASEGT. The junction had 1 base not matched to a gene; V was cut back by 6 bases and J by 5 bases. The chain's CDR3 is CASRGLANEQYF. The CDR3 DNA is TGTGCCAGCAGGGGACTAGCGAACGAGCAGTACTTC.